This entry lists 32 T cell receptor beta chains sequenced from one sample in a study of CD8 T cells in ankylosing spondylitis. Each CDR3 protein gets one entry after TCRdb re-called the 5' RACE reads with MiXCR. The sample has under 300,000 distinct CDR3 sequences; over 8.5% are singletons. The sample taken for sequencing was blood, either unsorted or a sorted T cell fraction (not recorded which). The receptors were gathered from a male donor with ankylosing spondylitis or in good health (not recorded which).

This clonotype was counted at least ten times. In DNA, the CDR3 is TGCAGTGCTAGAGGCGGGAGTCCCCTCTACGAGCAGTACTTC. Encoded protein: CSARGGSPLYEQYF. V gene TRBV20-1 combines with J gene TRBJ2-7; TRBD2 matches 7 bases. This CDR3 has 14 residues. The V gene end was trimmed by 1 base and the J gene end by 3 bases; junction bases not matched to a gene: 6. Germline V gives CDR1 DFQATT, CDR2 SNEGSKA (reference sequence).

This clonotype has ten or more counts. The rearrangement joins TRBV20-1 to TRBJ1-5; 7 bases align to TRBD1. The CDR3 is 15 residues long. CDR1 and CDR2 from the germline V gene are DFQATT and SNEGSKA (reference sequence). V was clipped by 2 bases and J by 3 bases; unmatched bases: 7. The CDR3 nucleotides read TGCAGTGCTAGACACCGGGACAGCTCCAATCAGCCCCAGCATTTT. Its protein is CSARHRDSSNQPQHF.

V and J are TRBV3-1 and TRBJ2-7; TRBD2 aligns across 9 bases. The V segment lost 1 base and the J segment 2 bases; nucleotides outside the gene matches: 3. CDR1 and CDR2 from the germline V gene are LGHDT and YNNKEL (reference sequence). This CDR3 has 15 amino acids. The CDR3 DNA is TGTGCCAGCAGCCAAGTACCTAGCGGGACCTACGAGCAGTACTTC. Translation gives CASSQVPSGTYEQYF.

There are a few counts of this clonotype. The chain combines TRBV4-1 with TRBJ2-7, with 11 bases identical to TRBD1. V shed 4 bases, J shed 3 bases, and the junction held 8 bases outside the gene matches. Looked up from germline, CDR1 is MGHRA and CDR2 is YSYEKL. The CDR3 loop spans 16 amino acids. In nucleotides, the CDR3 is TGCGCCAGCAGCCCCCGAGGACAGGGGGCCCTCTACGAGCAGTACTTC. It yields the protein CASSPRGQGALYEQYF.

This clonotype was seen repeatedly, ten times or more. CDR3 protein: CASSQERVGELFF. Written as DNA, the CDR3 is TGTGCCAGCAGCCAAGAGAGGGTCGGGGAGCTGTTTTTT. The rearrangement uses TRBV14 and TRBJ2-2; tentative D call: TRBD2 (5 bases). The germline CDR1 and CDR2 sequences are SGHDN and FVKESK. With 0 bases removed from V and 7 bases from J, the gap between germline ends came to 6 bases. The CDR3 extends over 13 amino acids.

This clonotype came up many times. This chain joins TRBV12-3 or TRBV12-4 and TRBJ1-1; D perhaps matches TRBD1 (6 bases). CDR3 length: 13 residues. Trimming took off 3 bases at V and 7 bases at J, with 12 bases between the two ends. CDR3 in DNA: TGTGCCAGCAGTTTTGAGAGGGGGGGTGAAGCTTTCTTT. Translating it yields CASSFERGGEAFF.

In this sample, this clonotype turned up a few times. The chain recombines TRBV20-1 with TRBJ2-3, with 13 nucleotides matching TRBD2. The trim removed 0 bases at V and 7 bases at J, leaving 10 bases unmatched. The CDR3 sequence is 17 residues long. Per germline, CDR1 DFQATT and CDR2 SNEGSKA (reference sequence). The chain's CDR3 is CSARDFTSGRGTNTQYF. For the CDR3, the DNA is TGCAGTGCTAGAGATTTTACTAGCGGGAGGGGCACTAATACGCAGTATTTT.

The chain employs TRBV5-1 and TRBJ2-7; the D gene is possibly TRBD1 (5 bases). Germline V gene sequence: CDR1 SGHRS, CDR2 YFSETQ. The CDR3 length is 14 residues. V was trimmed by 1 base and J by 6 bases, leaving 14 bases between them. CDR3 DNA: TGCGCCAGCAGCTTGCAACAGGTGGCCGGCGAGCAGTACTTC. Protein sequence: CASSLQQVAGEQYF. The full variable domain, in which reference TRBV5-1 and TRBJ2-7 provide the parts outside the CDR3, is KAGVTQTPRYLIKTRGQQVTLSCSPISGHRSVSWYQQTPGQGLQFLFEYFSETQRNKGNFPGRFSGRQFSNSRSEMNVSTLELGDSALYLCASSLQQVAGEQYFGPGTRLTVT.

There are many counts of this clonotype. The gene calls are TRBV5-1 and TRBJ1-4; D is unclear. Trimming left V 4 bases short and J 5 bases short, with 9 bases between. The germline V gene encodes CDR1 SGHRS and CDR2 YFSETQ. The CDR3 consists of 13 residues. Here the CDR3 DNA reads TGCGCCAGCAGCCTCAGACGCAATGAAAAACTGTTTTTT. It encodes CASSLRRNEKLFF.

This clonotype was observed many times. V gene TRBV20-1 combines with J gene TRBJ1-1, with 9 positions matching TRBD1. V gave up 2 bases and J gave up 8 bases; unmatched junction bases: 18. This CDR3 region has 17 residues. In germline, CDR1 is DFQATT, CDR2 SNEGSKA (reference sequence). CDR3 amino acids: CSARPNAGQGKLWEAFF. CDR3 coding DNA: TGCAGTGCTAGACCTAACGCGGGACAGGGAAAATTGTGGGAAGCTTTCTTT.

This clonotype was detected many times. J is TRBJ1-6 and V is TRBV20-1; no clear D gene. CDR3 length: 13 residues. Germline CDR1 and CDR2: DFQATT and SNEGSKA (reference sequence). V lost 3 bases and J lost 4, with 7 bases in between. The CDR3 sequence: CSASSVYNSPLHF. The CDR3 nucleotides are TGCAGTGCTAGTTCAGTTTATAATTCACCCCTCCACTTT.

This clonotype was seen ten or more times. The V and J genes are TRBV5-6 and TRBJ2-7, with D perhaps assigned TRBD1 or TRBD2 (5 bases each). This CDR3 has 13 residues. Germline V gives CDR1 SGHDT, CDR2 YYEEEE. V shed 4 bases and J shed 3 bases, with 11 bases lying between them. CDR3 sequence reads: CASSPGTIYEQYF. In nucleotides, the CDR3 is TGTGCCAGCAGCCCCGGGACGATCTACGAGCAGTACTTC.

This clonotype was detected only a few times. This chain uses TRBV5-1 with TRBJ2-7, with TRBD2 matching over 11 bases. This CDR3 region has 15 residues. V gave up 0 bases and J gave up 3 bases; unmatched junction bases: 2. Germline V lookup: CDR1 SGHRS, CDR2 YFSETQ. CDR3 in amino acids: CASSLGLAGRYEQYF. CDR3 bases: TGCGCCAGCAGCTTGGGACTAGCGGGACGCTACGAGCAGTACTTC.

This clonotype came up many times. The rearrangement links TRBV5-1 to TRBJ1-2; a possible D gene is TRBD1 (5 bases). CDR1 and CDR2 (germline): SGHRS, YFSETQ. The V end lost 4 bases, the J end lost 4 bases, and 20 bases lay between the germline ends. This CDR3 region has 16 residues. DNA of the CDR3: TGCGCCAGCAGCCCGTGGGGCAGGGCCGCCAGCTATGGCTACACCTTC. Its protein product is CASSPWGRAASYGYTF. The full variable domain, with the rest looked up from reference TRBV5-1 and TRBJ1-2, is KAGVTQTPRYLIKTRGQQVTLSCSPISGHRSVSWYQQTPGQGLQFLFEYFSETQRNKGNFPGRFSGRQFSNSRSEMNVSTLELGDSALYLCASSPWGRAASYGYTFGSGTRLTVV.

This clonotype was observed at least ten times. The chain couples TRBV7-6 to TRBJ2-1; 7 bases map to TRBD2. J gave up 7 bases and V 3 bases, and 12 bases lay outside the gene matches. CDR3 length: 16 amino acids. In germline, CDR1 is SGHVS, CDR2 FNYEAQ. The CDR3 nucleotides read TGTGCCAGCAGCTTTCGGGAAAACGGGAGGATAAATGAGCAGTTCTTC. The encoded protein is CASSFRENGRINEQFF.

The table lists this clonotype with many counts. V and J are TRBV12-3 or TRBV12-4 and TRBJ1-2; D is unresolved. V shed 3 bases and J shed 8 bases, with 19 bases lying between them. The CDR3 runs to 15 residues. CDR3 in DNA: TGTGCCAGCAGTTTCGGTCAGATCCGTTGGCGGGGCTACACCTTC. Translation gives CASSFGQIRWRGYTF.

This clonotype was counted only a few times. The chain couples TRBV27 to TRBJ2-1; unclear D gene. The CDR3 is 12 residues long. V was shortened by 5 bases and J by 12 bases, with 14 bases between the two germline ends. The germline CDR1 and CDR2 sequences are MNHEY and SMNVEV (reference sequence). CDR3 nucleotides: TGTGCCAGCAGTGAGGTAAATCGGCGGCAGTTCTTC. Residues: CASSEVNRRQFF.

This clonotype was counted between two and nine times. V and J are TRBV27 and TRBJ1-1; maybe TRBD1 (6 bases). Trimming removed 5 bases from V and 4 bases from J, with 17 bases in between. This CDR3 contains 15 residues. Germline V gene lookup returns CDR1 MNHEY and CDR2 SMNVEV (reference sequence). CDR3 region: CASSALLQGVTEAFF. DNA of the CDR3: TGTGCCAGCAGTGCACTCCTACAGGGAGTCACTGAAGCTTTCTTT.

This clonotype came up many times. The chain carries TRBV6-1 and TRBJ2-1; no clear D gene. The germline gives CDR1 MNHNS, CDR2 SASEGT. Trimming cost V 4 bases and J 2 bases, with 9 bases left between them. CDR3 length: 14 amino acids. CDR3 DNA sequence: TGTGCCAGCAGTGGGGTAGGGACCTACAATGAGCAGTTCTTC. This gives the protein CASSGVGTYNEQFF.

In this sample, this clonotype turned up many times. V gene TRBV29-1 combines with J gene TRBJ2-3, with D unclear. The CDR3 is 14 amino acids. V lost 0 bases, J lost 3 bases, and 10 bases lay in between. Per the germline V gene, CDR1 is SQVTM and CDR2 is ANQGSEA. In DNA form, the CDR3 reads TGCAGCGTTGAAGATTTCCTCGCGACAGATACGCAGTATTTT. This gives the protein CSVEDFLATDTQYF.

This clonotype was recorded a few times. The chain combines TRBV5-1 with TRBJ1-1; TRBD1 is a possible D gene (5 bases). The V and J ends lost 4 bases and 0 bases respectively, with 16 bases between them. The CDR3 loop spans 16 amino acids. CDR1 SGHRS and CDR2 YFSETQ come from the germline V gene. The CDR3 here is CASSLRTRGLNTEAFF. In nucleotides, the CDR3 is TGCGCCAGCAGCCTGCGCACGAGGGGTTTGAACACTGAAGCTTTCTTT.

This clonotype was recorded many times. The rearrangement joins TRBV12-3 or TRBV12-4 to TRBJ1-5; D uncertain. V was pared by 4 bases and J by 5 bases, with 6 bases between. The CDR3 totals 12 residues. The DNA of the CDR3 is TGTGCCAGCAGTTCTACTGATCAGCCCCAGCATTTT. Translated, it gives CASSSTDQPQHF.

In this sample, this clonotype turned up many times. CDR3 DNA sequence: TGCAGTGCTAGCGGGCAGAGCAATCAGCCCCAGCATTTT. As protein: CSASGQSNQPQHF. This chain joins TRBV20-1 and TRBJ1-5; D remains ambiguous. The germline V gene has CDR1 DFQATT and CDR2 SNEGSKA (reference sequence). This CDR3 is built from 13 residues. Trimming removed 3 bases at V and 1 base at J, with 7 bases between.

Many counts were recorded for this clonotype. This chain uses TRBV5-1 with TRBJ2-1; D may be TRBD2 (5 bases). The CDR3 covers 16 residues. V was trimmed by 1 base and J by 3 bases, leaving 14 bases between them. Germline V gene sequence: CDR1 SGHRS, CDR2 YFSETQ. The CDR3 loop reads CASSLLLPGNYNEQFF. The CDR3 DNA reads TGCGCCAGCAGCTTGCTCCTCCCGGGAAACTACAATGAGCAGTTCTTC.

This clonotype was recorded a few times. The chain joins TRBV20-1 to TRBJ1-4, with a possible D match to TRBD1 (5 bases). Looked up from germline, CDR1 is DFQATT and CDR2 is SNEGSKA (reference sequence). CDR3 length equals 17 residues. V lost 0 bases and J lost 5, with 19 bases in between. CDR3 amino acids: CSARDRTGWDRNEKLFF. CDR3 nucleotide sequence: TGCAGTGCTAGAGATCGCACAGGTTGGGATAGGAATGAAAAACTGTTTTTT.

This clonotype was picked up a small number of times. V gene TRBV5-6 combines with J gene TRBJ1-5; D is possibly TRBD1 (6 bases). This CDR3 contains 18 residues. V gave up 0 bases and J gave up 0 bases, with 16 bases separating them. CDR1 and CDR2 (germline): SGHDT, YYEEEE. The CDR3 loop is CASSLAVRGQYSNQPQHF. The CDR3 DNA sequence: TGTGCCAGCAGCTTGGCCGTTCGGGGACAATATAGCAATCAGCCCCAGCATTTT.

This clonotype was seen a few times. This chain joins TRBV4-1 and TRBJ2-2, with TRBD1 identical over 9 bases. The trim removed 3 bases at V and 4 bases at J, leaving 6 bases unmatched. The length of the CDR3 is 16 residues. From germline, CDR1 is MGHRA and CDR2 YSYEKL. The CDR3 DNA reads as TGCGCCAGCAGCCACCTCGGACAGGGGCCCACCGGGGAGCTGTTTTTT. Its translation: CASSHLGQGPTGELFF.

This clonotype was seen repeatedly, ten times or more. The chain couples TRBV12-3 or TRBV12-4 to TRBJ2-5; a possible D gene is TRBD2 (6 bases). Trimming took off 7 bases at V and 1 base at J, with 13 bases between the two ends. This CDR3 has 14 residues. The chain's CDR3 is CASTSGTFQETQYF. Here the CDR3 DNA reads TGTGCCAGCACCTCCGGGACTTTCCAAGAGACCCAGTACTTC.

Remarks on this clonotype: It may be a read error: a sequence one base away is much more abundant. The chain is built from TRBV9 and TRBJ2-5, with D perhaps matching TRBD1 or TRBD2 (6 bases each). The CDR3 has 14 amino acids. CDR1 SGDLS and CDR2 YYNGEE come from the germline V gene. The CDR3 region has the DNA TGTACCAGCAGCGCCGGGGGCTCGGGGGAGACCCAGTACTTC. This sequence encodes CTSSAGGSGETQYF.

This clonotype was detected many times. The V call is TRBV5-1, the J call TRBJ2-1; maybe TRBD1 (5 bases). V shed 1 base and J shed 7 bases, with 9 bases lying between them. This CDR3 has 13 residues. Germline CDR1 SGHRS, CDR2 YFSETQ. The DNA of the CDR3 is TGCGCCAGCAGCTTGCCAGGGATGAATGAGCAGTTCTTC. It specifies CASSLPGMNEQFF. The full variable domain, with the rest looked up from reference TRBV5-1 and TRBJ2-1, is KAGVTQTPRYLIKTRGQQVTLSCSPISGHRSVSWYQQTPGQGLQFLFEYFSETQRNKGNFPGRFSGRQFSNSRSEMNVSTLELGDSALYLCASSLPGMNEQFFGPGTRLTVL.

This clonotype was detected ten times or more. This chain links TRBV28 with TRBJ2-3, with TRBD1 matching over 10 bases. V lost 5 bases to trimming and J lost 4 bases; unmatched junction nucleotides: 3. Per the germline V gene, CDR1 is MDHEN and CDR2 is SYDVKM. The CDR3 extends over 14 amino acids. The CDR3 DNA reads TGTGCCAGCAGTCGACAGGGGGCGTCAGATACGCAGTATTTT. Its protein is CASSRQGASDTQYF. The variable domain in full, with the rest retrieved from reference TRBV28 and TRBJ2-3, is DVKVTQSSRYLVKRTGEKVFLECVQDMDHENMFWYRQDPGLGLRLIYFSYDVKMKEKGDIPEGYSVSREKKERFSLILESASTNQTSMYLCASSRQGASDTQYFGPGTRLTVL.

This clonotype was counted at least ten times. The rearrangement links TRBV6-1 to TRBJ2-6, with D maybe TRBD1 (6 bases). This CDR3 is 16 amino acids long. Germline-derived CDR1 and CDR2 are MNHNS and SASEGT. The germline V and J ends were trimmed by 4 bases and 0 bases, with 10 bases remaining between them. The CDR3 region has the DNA TGTGCCAGCAGTGCCACAGGGCGCTCTGGGGCCAACGTCCTGACTTTC. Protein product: CASSATGRSGANVLTF.